A selection of T cell receptor beta chains follows, all from one sample in a study of blood T cell repertoires in COVID-19. The assay was immunoSEQ multiplex PCR, and TCRdb's table has in-frame clones only and misses some. The sample carries 250,000 or so clones, 70% to 90% recorded once. Sequencing was carried out using peripheral blood. The source is a man older than 75 with acute or convalescent COVID-19. Both conserved end residues are part of each CDR3. The D gene is left open where the match is weak. Expanded clones are given a class, and other clones once, few, many or no size at all.

V: TRBV6-4
D: TRBD2
size: NA
J: TRBJ2-3
CDR3: CASSKLAGPDTQYF
DNA: TGTGCCAGCAGTAAACTAGCGGGACCAGATACGCAGTATTTT

V: TRBV4-3
D: TRBD2
size: NA
J: TRBJ2-6
CDR3: CASSQGTGGGLRDSGANVLTF
DNA: TGCGCCAGCAGCCAAGGGACTGGGGGGGGTCTACGCGACTCTGGGGCCAACGTCCTGACTTTC

V: TRBV29-1
D: NA
size: NA
J: TRBJ2-1
CDR3: CSVELRQGYNEQFF
DNA: TGCAGCGTTGAATTGAGGCAGGGTTACAATGAGCAGTTCTTC

V: TRBV7-2
D: TRBD2
size: NA
J: TRBJ2-7
CDR3: CASSWTGGRRAISYEQYF
DNA: TGTGCCAGCAGCTGGACGGGGGGGCGGCGGGCTATCTCCTACGAGCAGTACTTC

V: TRBV2
D: TRBD1
size: NA
J: TRBJ2-1
CDR3: CASDRGFNEQFF
DNA: TGTGCCAGTGACAGGGGATTTAATGAGCAGTTCTTC

V: TRBV5-6
D: NA
size: NA
J: TRBJ1-2
CDR3: CASSFDERNYGYTF
DNA: TGTGCCAGCAGCTTTGATGAGAGGAACTATGGCTACACCTTC

V: TRBV27
D: TRBD1
size: few
J: TRBJ1-1
CDR3: CASSSYGTGLTEAFF
DNA: TGTGCCAGCTCGTCTTACGGGACAGGGTTGACTGAAGCTTTCTTT

V: TRBV7-9
D: NA
size: NA
J: TRBJ1-1
CDR3: CASSLVSSEAFF
DNA: TGTGCCAGCAGCTTAGTTTCTTCTGAAGCTTTCTTT

V: TRBV7-9
D: TRBD1
size: NA
J: TRBJ1-5
CDR3: CASSLGTGAGNQPQHF
DNA: TGTGCCAGCAGCTTAGGGACAGGGGCCGGCAATCAGCCCCAGCATTTT

V: TRBV6-4
D: TRBD2
size: NA
J: TRBJ2-7
CDR3: CASSYLAGAPYEQYF
DNA: TGTGCCAGCAGTTATCTAGCGGGGGCCCCCTACGAGCAGTACTTC

V: TRBV5-1
D: NA
size: once
J: TRBJ1-2
CDR3: CASSFSGVYGYTF
DNA: TGCGCCAGCAGCTTTTCAGGGGTCTATGGCTACACCTTC

V: TRBV6-5
D: NA
size: few
J: TRBJ1-3
CDR3: CASNPRGSGNTIYF
DNA: TGTGCCAGCAATCCCCGAGGCTCTGGAAACACCATATATTTT

V: TRBV7-8
D: TRBD2
size: NA
J: TRBJ2-3
CDR3: CASSRAGVGTDTQYF
DNA: TGTGCCAGCAGCCGAGCGGGAGTTGGAACAGATACGCAGTATTTT

V: TRBV7-8
D: NA
size: few
J: TRBJ1-2
CDR3: CASSLVGGAKNYGYTF
DNA: TGTGCCAGCAGCTTAGTAGGGGGGGCCAAGAACTATGGCTACACCTTC

V: TRBV13
D: NA
size: few
J: TRBJ1-6
CDR3: CASSSSSGGSNSPLHF
DNA: TGTGCCAGCAGCTCCTCTAGTGGAGGGAGTAATTCACCCCTCCACTTT

V: TRBV3-1/TRBV3-2
D: NA
size: NA
J: TRBJ2-7
CDR3: CASSQGGLPAYEQYF
DNA: TGTGCCAGCAGCCAAGGCGGGCTCCCCGCCTACGAGCAGTACTTC

V: TRBV5-1
D: NA
size: few
J: TRBJ1-3
CDR3: CASSQDSSYSGNTIYF
DNA: TGCGCCAGCAGCCAAGACAGTTCCTACTCTGGAAACACCATATATTTT

V: TRBV3-1/TRBV3-2
D: NA
size: NA
J: TRBJ1-4
CDR3: CASSPDRTANEKLFF
DNA: TGTGCCAGCAGCCCAGACAGGACAGCTAATGAAAAACTGTTTTTT

V: TRBV5-1
D: TRBD1
size: once
J: TRBJ2-6
CDR3: CASSFGTADSGANVLTF
DNA: TGCGCCAGCAGCTTTGGGACAGCAGACTCTGGGGCCAACGTCCTGACTTTC

V: TRBV12-5
D: TRBD1
size: once
J: TRBJ1-3
CDR3: CASGPRQGSSGNTIYF
DNA: TGTGCTAGTGGTCCGCGACAGGGTAGCTCTGGAAACACCATATATTTT

V: TRBV5-4
D: NA
size: NA
J: TRBJ2-2
CDR3: CASSLGAPGELFF
DNA: TGTGCCAGCAGCTTGGGGGCGCCCGGGGAGCTGTTTTTT

V: TRBV19
D: NA
size: NA
J: TRBJ2-1
CDR3: CASSIPRYNEQFF
DNA: TGTGCCAGTAGTATCCCCAGATACAATGAGCAGTTCTTC

V: TRBV7-2
D: NA
size: once
J: TRBJ2-7
CDR3: CASSLDGKGAYEQYF
DNA: TGTGCCAGCAGCTTAGACGGGAAGGGGGCCTACGAGCAGTACTTC

V: TRBV2
D: TRBD1
size: once
J: TRBJ1-5
CDR3: CASRRDRGQPQHF
DNA: TGTGCCAGCAGACGGGACAGGGGACAGCCCCAGCATTTT

V: TRBV23-1
D: TRBD1
size: NA
J: TRBJ1-5
CDR3: CASSQWGQGNQPQHF
DNA: TGCGCCAGCAGTCAATGGGGACAGGGGAATCAGCCCCAGCATTTT

V: TRBV3-1/TRBV3-2
D: NA
size: NA
J: TRBJ1-4
CDR3: CASSQDARIELFF
DNA: TGTGCCAGCAGCCAAGATGCCAGGATAGAACTGTTTTTT

V: TRBV6-2/TRBV6-3
D: NA
size: NA
J: TRBJ2-2
CDR3: CASSYSPDTGELFF
DNA: TGTGCCAGCAGTTACTCCCCGGACACCGGGGAGCTGTTTTTT

V: TRBV19
D: TRBD1
size: NA
J: TRBJ1-5
CDR3: CASSPGGAYSNQPQHF
DNA: TGTGCCAGTAGCCCAGGGGGAGCTTATAGCAATCAGCCCCAGCATTTT

V: TRBV7-9
D: NA
size: NA
J: TRBJ2-3
CDR3: CASSLTQGDTQYF
DNA: TGTGCCAGCAGCTTAACCCAGGGAGATACGCAGTATTTT

V: TRBV7-3
D: NA
size: NA
J: TRBJ2-2
CDR3: CASELTGNTGELFF
DNA: TGTGCCAGCGAACTTACTGGGAACACCGGGGAGCTGTTTTTT

V: TRBV5-1
D: NA
size: NA
J: TRBJ1-6
CDR3: CASRSQPSQGRYSPLHF
DNA: TGCGCCAGCAGATCCCAGCCCTCTCAGGGGCGGTATTCACCCCTCCACTTT

V: TRBV7-2
D: TRBD1
size: NA
J: TRBJ1-5
CDR3: CASSFSPKGRGNQPQHF
DNA: TGTGCCAGCAGCTTCTCTCCAAAGGGCAGGGGGAATCAGCCCCAGCATTTT

V: TRBV2
D: NA
size: NA
J: TRBJ1-6
CDR3: CASSELSSYNSPLHF
DNA: TGTGCCAGCAGTGAACTGAGCTCCTATAATTCACCCCTCCACTTT

V: TRBV19
D: NA
size: NA
J: TRBJ1-5
CDR3: CASSEGRGMLEPQHF
DNA: TGTGCCAGTAGTGAGGGGAGGGGTATGTTGGAGCCCCAGCATTTT

V: TRBV29-1
D: TRBD2
size: NA
J: TRBJ2-3
CDR3: CSVGTRRGPDTQYF
DNA: TGCAGCGTCGGGACTAGAAGGGGTCCCGATACGCAGTATTTT

V: TRBV7-2
D: TRBD1
size: NA
J: TRBJ2-5
CDR3: CASSGRTGQETQYF
DNA: TGTGCCAGCAGCGGAAGGACAGGGCAAGAGACCCAGTACTTC

V: TRBV29-1
D: NA
size: NA
J: TRBJ2-7
CDR3: CSVGTTYEQYF
DNA: TGCAGCGTTGGGACAACCTACGAGCAGTACTTC

V: TRBV2
D: TRBD1
size: NA
J: TRBJ1-2
CDR3: CASSELGTGVGVYGYTF
DNA: TGTGCCAGCAGTGAACTCGGGACAGGGGTTGGGGTCTATGGCTACACCTTC

V: TRBV5-8
D: NA
size: NA
J: TRBJ1-1
CDR3: CASRRGLTEAFF
DNA: TGTGCCAGCAGACGCGGTCTCACTGAAGCTTTCTTT

V: TRBV10-3
D: TRBD1
size: NA
J: TRBJ1-2
CDR3: CAISSRTGEAGYTF
DNA: TGTGCCATCAGTTCCCGGACAGGGGAGGCTGGCTACACCTTC

V: TRBV3-1/TRBV3-2
D: NA
size: once
J: TRBJ2-3
CDR3: CASSQRGGASTDTQYF
DNA: TGTGCCAGCAGCCAAAGAGGGGGGGCGTCTACAGATACGCAGTATTTT

V: TRBV5-6
D: NA
size: NA
J: TRBJ2-7
CDR3: CASSSDYFYEQYF
DNA: TGTGCCAGCAGCTCGGACTACTTCTACGAGCAGTACTTC

V: TRBV7-9
D: NA
size: NA
J: TRBJ1-1
CDR3: CASSLAAHPEAFF
DNA: TGTGCCAGCAGCTTAGCAGCCCACCCTGAAGCTTTCTTT

V: TRBV27
D: NA
size: NA
J: TRBJ2-7
CDR3: CASSGLGADEQYF
DNA: TGTGCCAGCAGTGGGCTAGGGGCTGACGAGCAGTACTTC

V: TRBV6-1
D: NA
size: NA
J: TRBJ1-2
CDR3: CASSEALREYGYTF
DNA: TGTGCCAGCAGTGAAGCGCTACGGGAGTATGGCTACACCTTC

V: TRBV18
D: TRBD1
size: once
J: TRBJ1-5
CDR3: CASSPGQGSNSNQPQHF
DNA: TGTGCCAGCTCACCGGGACAGGGAAGTAATAGCAATCAGCCCCAGCATTTT

V: TRBV10-1
D: NA
size: NA
J: TRBJ1-1
CDR3: CASSEMFMNTEAFF
DNA: TGCGCCAGCAGTGAGATGTTCATGAACACTGAAGCTTTCTTT

V: TRBV4-3
D: NA
size: NA
J: TRBJ2-2
CDR3: CASSQDLGANTGELFF
DNA: TGCGCCAGCAGCCAAGATTTGGGGGCCAACACCGGGGAGCTGTTTTTT

V: TRBV10-3
D: TRBD1
size: once
J: TRBJ2-5
CDR3: CAISGGRDRGETQYF
DNA: TGTGCCATCAGTGGGGGAAGGGACAGGGGCGAGACCCAGTACTTC

V: TRBV19
D: NA
size: NA
J: TRBJ2-1
CDR3: CASSRLGAEQFF
DNA: TGTGCCAGTAGTCGCCTGGGCGCGGAGCAGTTCTTC

V: TRBV14
D: TRBD1
size: NA
J: TRBJ2-7
CDR3: CASSQGTGAFGEQYF
DNA: TGTGCCAGCAGCCAAGGGACAGGGGCTTTCGGGGAGCAGTACTTC

V: TRBV5-8
D: NA
size: NA
J: TRBJ1-5
CDR3: CASSSTGYLRSNQPQHF
DNA: TGTGCCAGCAGCTCAACAGGGTACCTCAGGAGCAATCAGCCCCAGCATTTT

V: TRBV12-3/TRBV12-4
D: TRBD2
size: NA
J: TRBJ2-5
CDR3: CASSPPGIAGVNF
DNA: TGTGCCAGCAGTCCGCCTGGAATAGCGGGGGTCAACTTC

V: TRBV19
D: TRBD1
size: NA
J: TRBJ1-6
CDR3: CASRHRDRASPLHF
DNA: TGTGCCAGTAGGCACCGGGACAGGGCTTCACCCCTCCACTTT

V: TRBV10-3
D: TRBD2
size: NA
J: TRBJ2-1
CDR3: CAISAGGGLNEQFF
DNA: TGTGCCATCAGTGCGGGCGGGGGTCTTAACGAGCAGTTCTTC

V: TRBV4-1
D: NA
size: NA
J: TRBJ1-1
CDR3: CASSQERHLEAFF
DNA: TGCGCCAGCAGCCAAGAGAGACATCTTGAAGCTTTCTTT

V: TRBV3-1/TRBV3-2
D: TRBD1
size: NA
J: TRBJ1-1
CDR3: CASSQARGLGTTEAFF
DNA: TGTGCCAGCAGCCAAGCCAGGGGGCTTGGAACGACTGAAGCTTTCTTT

V: TRBV7-8
D: NA
size: NA
J: TRBJ1-2
CDR3: CASSLNTVYGYTF
DNA: TGTGCCAGCAGCTTAAATACAGTCTATGGCTACACCTTC